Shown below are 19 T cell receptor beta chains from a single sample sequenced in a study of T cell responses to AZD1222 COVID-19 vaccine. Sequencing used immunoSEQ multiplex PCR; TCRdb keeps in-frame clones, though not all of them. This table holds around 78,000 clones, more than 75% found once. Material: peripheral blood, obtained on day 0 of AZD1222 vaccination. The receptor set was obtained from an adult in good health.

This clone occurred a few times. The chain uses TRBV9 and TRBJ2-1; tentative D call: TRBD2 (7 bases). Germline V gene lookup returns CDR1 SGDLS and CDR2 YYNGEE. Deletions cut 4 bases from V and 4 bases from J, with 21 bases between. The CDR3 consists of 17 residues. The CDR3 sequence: CASSPSEGGLGYNEQFF. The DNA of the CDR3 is TGTGCCAGCAGCCCGTCCGAGGGGGGGCTAGGTTACAATGAGCAGTTCTTC.

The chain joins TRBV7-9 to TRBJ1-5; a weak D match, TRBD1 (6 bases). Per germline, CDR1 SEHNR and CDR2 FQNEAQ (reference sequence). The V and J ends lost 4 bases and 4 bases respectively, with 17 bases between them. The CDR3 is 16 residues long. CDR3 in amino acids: CASSSTADTGNQPQHF. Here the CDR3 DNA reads TGTGCCAGCAGCTCCACGGCCGACACAGGGAATCAGCCCCAGCATTTT.

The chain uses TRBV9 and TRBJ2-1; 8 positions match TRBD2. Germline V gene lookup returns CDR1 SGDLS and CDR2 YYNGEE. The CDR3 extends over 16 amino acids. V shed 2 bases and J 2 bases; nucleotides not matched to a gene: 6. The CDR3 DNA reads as TGTGCCAGCAGCGTTATGGGACTAGAAGCCTACAATGAGCAGTTCTTC. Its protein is CASSVMGLEAYNEQFF.

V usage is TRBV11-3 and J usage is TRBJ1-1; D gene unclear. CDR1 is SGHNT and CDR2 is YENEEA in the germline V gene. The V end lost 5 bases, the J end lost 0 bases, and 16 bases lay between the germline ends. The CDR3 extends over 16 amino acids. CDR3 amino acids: CASSPSTGRMNTEAFF. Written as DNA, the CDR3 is TGTGCCAGCAGCCCATCGACGGGGAGGATGAACACTGAAGCTTTCTTT.

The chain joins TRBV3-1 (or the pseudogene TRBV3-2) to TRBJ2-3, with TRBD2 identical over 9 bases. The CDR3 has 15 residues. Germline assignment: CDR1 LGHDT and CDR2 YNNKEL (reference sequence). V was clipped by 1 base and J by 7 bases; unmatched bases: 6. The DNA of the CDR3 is TGTGCCAGCAGCCAAGGCGCTAGCGGGGAATATACGCAGTATTTT. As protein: CASSQGASGEYTQYF.

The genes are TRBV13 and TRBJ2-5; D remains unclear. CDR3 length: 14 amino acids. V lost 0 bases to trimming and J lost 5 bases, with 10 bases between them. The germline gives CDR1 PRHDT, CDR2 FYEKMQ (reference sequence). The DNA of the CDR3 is TGTGCCAGCAGCTTAGGTGTTGTCGGGGAGACCCAGTACTTC. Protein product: CASSLGVVGETQYF.

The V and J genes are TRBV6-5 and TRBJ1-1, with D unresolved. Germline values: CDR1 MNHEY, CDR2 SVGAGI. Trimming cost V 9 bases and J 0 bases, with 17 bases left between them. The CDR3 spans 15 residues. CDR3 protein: CASRPRGDMNTEAFF. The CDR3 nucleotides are TGTGCCAGTCGTCCCAGAGGAGACATGAACACTGAAGCTTTCTTT.

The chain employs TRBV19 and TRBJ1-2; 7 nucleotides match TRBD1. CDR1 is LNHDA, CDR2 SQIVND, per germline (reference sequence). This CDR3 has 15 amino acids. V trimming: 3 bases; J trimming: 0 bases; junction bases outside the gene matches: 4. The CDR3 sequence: CASSIQGDANYGYTF. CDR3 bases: TGTGCCAGTAGTATCCAGGGGGACGCTAACTATGGCTACACCTTC.

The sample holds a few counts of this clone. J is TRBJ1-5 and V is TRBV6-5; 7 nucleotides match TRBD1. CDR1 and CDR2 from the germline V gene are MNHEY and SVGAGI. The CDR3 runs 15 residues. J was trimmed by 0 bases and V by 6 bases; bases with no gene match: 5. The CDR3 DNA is TGTGCCAGCAGCCGGGACAGCTATAGCAATCAGCCCCAGCATTTT. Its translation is CASSRDSYSNQPQHF.

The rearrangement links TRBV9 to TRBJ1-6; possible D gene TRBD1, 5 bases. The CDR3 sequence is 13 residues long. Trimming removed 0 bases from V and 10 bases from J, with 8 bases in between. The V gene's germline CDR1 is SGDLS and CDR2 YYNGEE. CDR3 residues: CASSVGGSSPLHF. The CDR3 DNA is TGTGCCAGCAGCGTAGGGGGGAGCTCACCCCTCCACTTT.

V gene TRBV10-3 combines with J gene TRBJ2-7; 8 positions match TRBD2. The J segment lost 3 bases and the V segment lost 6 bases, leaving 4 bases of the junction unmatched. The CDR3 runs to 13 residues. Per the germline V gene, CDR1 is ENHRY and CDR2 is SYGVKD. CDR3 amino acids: CAISTSGIYEQYF. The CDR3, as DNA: TGTGCCATCAGCACTAGCGGCATCTACGAGCAGTACTTC.

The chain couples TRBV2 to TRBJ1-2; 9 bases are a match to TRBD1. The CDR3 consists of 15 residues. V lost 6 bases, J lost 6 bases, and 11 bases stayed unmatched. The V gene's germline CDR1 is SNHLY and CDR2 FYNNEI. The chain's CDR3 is CASSRDREVIDGYTF. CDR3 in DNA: TGTGCCAGCAGCCGGGACAGGGAAGTGATAGATGGCTACACCTTC.

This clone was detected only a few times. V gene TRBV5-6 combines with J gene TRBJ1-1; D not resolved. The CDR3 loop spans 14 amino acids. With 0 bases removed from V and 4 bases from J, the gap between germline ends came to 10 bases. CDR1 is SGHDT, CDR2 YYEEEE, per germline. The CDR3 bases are TGTGCCAGCAGCTTGGAGGCGGTTGGCACTGAAGCTTTCTTT. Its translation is CASSLEAVGTEAFF.

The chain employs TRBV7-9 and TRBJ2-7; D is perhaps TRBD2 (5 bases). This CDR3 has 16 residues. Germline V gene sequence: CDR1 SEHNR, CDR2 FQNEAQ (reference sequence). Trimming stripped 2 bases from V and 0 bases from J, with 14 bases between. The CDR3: CASSLQRYSGSYEQYF. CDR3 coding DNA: TGTGCCAGCAGCTTACAACGGTACAGCGGCTCCTACGAGCAGTACTTC. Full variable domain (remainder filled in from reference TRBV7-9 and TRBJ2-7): DTGVSQNPRHKITKRGQNVTFRCDPISEHNRLYWYRQTLGQGPEFLTYFQNEAQLEKSRLLSDRFSAERPKGSFSTLEIQRTEQGDSAMYLCASSLQRYSGSYEQYFGPGTRLTVT.

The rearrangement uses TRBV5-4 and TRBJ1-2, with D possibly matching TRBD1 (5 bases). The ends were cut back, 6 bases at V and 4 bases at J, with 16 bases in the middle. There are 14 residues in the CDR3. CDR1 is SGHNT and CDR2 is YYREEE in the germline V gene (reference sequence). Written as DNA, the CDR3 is TGTGCCAGCACCCCGAGGGGTGAAACCTATGGCTACACCTTC. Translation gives CASTPRGETYGYTF. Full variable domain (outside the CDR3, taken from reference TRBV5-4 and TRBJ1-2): ETGVTQSPTHLIKTRGQQVTLRCSSQSGHNTVSWYQQALGQGPQFIFQYYREEENGRGNFPPRFSGLQFPNYSSELNVNALELDDSALYLCASTPRGETYGYTFGSGTRLTVV.

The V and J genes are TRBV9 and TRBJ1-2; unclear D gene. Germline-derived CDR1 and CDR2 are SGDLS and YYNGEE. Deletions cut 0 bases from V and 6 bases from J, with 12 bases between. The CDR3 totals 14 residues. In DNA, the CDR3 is TGTGCCAGCAGCGTAGGAGATTTGGGAGATGGCTACACCTTC. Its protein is CASSVGDLGDGYTF.

DNA for the CDR3: TGTGCCAGCAGCCCTGGGACAGGGGTGGGTTTGGCTAATGAAAAACTGTTTTTT. It translates to CASSPGTGVGLANEKLFF. The rearrangement joins TRBV13 to TRBJ1-4, with 10 bases matching TRBD1. The CDR3 is 18 residues long. Germline assignment: CDR1 PRHDT and CDR2 FYEKMQ (reference sequence). The ends lost 5 bases at V and 3 bases at J; junction bases unmatched: 12.

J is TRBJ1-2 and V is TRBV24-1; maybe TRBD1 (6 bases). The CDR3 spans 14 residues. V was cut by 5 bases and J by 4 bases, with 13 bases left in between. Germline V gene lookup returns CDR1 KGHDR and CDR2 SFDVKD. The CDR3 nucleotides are TGTGCCACCAGTGCTGATAGGGGGGGCTATGGCTACACCTTC. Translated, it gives CATSADRGGYGYTF.

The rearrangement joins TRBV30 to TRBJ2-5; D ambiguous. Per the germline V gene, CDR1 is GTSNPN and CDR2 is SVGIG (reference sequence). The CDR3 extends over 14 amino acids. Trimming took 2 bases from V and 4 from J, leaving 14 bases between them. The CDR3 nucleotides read TGTGCCTGGAGTTCACTCAGAGGTAGAGAGACCCAGTACTTC. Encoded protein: CAWSSLRGRETQYF.